This TCR beta chain was sequenced for a study of graft-versus-host responses after intestinal transplantation. Study at large: The study gave all recipients anti-thymocyte globulin induction, then tacrolimus and steroids for 2 to 3 years.

The protocol was immunoSEQ multiplex PCR, while the TCRdb copy is restricted to in-frame clones and leaves out a portion. This table has about 120,000 clones, about 93% appearing once. Overall study results and limits: An association linked early post-transplant HvG declines with peak circulating GvH clone levels. Investigators detected GvH clones in recipient marrow, with some emerging earlier in ileum or blood.

On this clone: Its specificity is not known.

The source material was unstimulated CD4+ T cells sorted from spleen or lymph node cells, sampled before intestinal transplant. The TCR was taken from a human donor who received an intestinal transplant.

The CDR3 region is CASRAGGGNTIYF. In DNA form, the CDR3 reads TGTGCCAGCAGGGCGGGGGGCGGAAACACCATATATTTT. The chain joins TRBV27 to TRBJ1-3, with D perhaps TRBD1 (6 bases). The CDR3 extends over 13 amino acids. Germline assignment: CDR1 MNHEY and CDR2 SMNVEV (reference sequence). The ends were cut back, 6 bases at V and 4 bases at J, with 10 bases in the middle.